The 23 T cell receptor beta chains presented below share a single source sample, sequenced in a study of cytomegalovirus exposure and HLA in healthy donors. It was with 60 Vbeta and 13 Jbeta primers that the PCR ran. The data were produced by immunoSEQ multiplex PCR, yet TCRdb's version contains in-frame clones alone and is incomplete. The sample includes around 98,000 clones, more than 60% of them seen just once. Sequencing was done on a sample of PBMCs. Every receptor here comes from a human donor in good health.

The chain employs TRBV6-1 and TRBJ1-2; unclear D gene. Germline V gives CDR1 MNHNS, CDR2 SASEGT. V lost 4 bases, J lost 5 bases, and 8 bases lay in between. This CDR3 region has 12 residues. The CDR3: CASSASQYGYTF. In DNA form, the CDR3 reads TGTGCCAGCAGTGCATCACAGTATGGCTACACCTTC.

This clone was seen once. The chain uses TRBV15 and TRBJ2-1; D is unresolved. V lost 3 bases to trimming and J lost 0 bases, with 15 bases between them. CDR3 length: 17 residues. The germline V gene encodes CDR1 LNHNV and CDR2 YYDKDF (reference sequence). The DNA for the CDR3 is TGTGCCACCAGCAGCCCCAGGCAGGCTCTCTCCTACAATGAGCAGTTCTTC. Translated: CATSSPRQALSYNEQFF.

This clone was detected a few times. The chain joins TRBV29-1 to TRBJ1-1; D unclear. This CDR3 is 13 amino acids long. Trimming removed 7 bases from V and 1 base from J, with 13 bases in between. Germline loops: CDR1 SQVTM, CDR2 ANQGSEA. CDR3 nucleotides: TGCAGCGCAAAGGCGGGTCAGAACACTGAAGCTTTCTTT. Its protein is CSAKAGQNTEAFF.

This chain joins TRBV29-1 and TRBJ1-6; possibly TRBD1 for D (6 bases). The CDR3 extends over 10 amino acids. The V end was cut by 7 bases, the J end by 12 bases, with 10 bases between. The germline V gene has CDR1 SQVTM and CDR2 ANQGSEA. The CDR3, as DNA: TGCAGCGCCGACAGGAGACCCCTCCACTTT. Its protein is CSADRRPLHF.

The chain is built from TRBV29-1 and TRBJ2-1; maybe TRBD2 (6 bases). The CDR3 loop spans 13 amino acids. V gave up 6 bases and J gave up 4 bases, with 13 bases separating them. Germline CDR1 SQVTM, CDR2 ANQGSEA. This chain's CDR3 is CSVGTGGYNEQFF. The DNA of the CDR3 is TGCAGCGTGGGGACTGGTGGGTACAATGAGCAGTTCTTC.

This chain uses TRBV5-1 with TRBJ2-1; no firm D call. The CDR3 runs to 13 residues. Trimming took off 2 bases at V and 5 bases at J, with 8 bases between the two ends. CDR1 and CDR2 from the germline V gene are SGHRS and YFSETQ. The CDR3: CASSLFRDNEQFF. CDR3 nucleotides: TGCGCCAGCAGCTTATTCCGGGACAATGAGCAGTTCTTC.

The CDR3 loop is CASSFSGGDLLETKNIQYF. The DNA of the CDR3 is TGCGCCAGCAGCTTCTCCGGAGGGGACCTCCTTGAAACCAAAAACATTCAGTACTTC. The chain combines TRBV5-1 with TRBJ2-4, with D possibly TRBD2 on 6 matching bases. Germline CDR1 SGHRS, CDR2 YFSETQ. Trimming pared 2 bases from V and 2 bases from J, leaving 23 bases between. The CDR3 contains 19 residues.

The CDR3 loop is CASGFDRATDEQFF. The CDR3 DNA sequence: TGTGCTAGTGGTTTTGACAGGGCTACGGATGAGCAGTTCTTC. J is TRBJ2-1 and V is TRBV12-5; 7 bases are shared with TRBD1. CDR3 length equals 14 residues. J lost 8 bases, V lost 3 bases, and 7 bases had no gene match. Germline loops: CDR1 LGHNT, CDR2 FRNRAP. Using reference TRBV12-5 and TRBJ2-1 for the parts outside the CDR3, the full variable domain is DARVTQTPRHKVTEMGQEVTMRCQPILGHNTVFWYRQTMMQGLELLAYFRNRAPLDDSGMPKDRFSAEMPDATLATLKIQPSEPRDSAVYFCASGFDRATDEQFFGPGTRLTVL.

This clone was seen a few times. The V and J genes are TRBV27 and TRBJ1-2, with D possibly matching TRBD1 (5 bases). Germline CDR1 is MNHEY and CDR2 is SMNVEV (reference sequence). The CDR3 extends over 15 amino acids. V was cut by 3 bases and J by 2 bases, with 13 bases left in between. CDR3 in amino acids: CASSFVGAENYGYTF. The CDR3 DNA follows: TGTGCCAGCAGTTTCGTTGGGGCAGAGAACTATGGCTACACCTTC.

CDR3 nucleotide sequence: TGTGCCAGCAGCCGAGAATTCACGACGGGGGATGGCTACACCTTC. Protein: CASSREFTTGDGYTF. The chain combines TRBV5-6 with TRBJ1-2, with a tentative D call TRBD1 (5 bases). This CDR3 region has 15 residues. Germline V gene lookup returns CDR1 SGHDT and CDR2 YYEEEE. V was trimmed by 4 bases and J by 6 bases, leaving 19 bases between them.

The rearrangement uses TRBV11-2 and TRBJ1-2; 10 bases align to TRBD1. CDR1 and CDR2 (germline): SGHAT, FQNNGV. V lost 0 bases, J lost 4 bases, and 8 bases stayed unmatched. The CDR3 has 17 residues. The DNA for the CDR3 is TGTGCCAGCAGCTTAGAGACAGGGGGCGCGGGAGTCTATGGCTACACCTTC. This encodes CASSLETGGAGVYGYTF. Full variable domain (rest looked up from reference TRBV11-2 and TRBJ1-2): EAGVAQSPRYKIIEKRQSVAFWCNPISGHATLYWYQQILGQGPKLLIQFQNNGVVDDSQLPKDRFSAERLKGVDSTLKIQPAKLEDSAVYLCASSLETGGAGVYGYTFGSGTRLTVV.

There are a few counts of this clone. The rearrangement links TRBV5-1 to TRBJ1-1, with D uncertain. V lost 8 bases to trimming and J lost 3 bases, with 14 bases between them. The CDR3 sequence is 13 residues long. Per germline, CDR1 SGHRS and CDR2 YFSETQ. CDR3 coding DNA: TGCGCCAGTTCCCCCGGGTACGACACTGAAGCTTTCTTT. Its protein product is CASSPGYDTEAFF.

This clone was seen more than once but under ten times. This chain connects TRBV29-1 to TRBJ1-2; D remains ambiguous. The CDR3 extends over 14 amino acids. Between the trimmed V and J ends, which lost 3 bases and 4 bases, there was a span of 15 bases. In germline, CDR1 is SQVTM, CDR2 ANQGSEA. CDR3 coding DNA: TGCAGCGTTGATCTCTCAGGCTTGGGCTATGGCTACACCTTC. Translation gives CSVDLSGLGYGYTF.

This chain links TRBV7-7 with TRBJ2-3; 12 nucleotides match TRBD2. This CDR3 comprises 18 residues. Germline trimming cut 1 base from V and 1 base from J; bases unmatched to any gene: 6. The germline V gene has CDR1 SSHAT and CDR2 FNYEAQ (reference sequence). The CDR3 DNA follows: TGTGCCAGCAGCTTAGGGCTAGCGGGGGGGCGCGGCACAGATACGCAGTATTTT. It encodes CASSLGLAGGRGTDTQYF.

V usage is TRBV4-1 and J usage is TRBJ1-3; D uncertain. The CDR3 is made up of 12 amino acids. V was trimmed by 2 bases and J by 7 bases, leaving 6 bases between them. CDR1 and CDR2 (germline): MGHRA, YSYEKL. The CDR3 reads CASSQSGNTIYF. The CDR3 DNA is TGCGCCAGCAGCCAATCGGGGAACACCATATATTTT.

V is TRBV7-9 and J is TRBJ2-7, with 11 bases identical to TRBD1. CDR3 size: 15 residues. J gave up 3 bases and V 4 bases, and 5 bases lay outside the gene matches. Germline assignment: CDR1 SEHNR and CDR2 FQNEAQ (reference sequence). CDR3 amino acids: CASSSRTGGGYEQYF. CDR3 sequence (DNA): TGTGCCAGCAGCTCCAGGACAGGGGGCGGCTACGAGCAGTACTTC.

The chain joins TRBV18 to TRBJ2-1; tentatively, D is TRBD2 (5 bases). The germline V and J ends were trimmed by 6 bases and 8 bases, with 23 bases remaining between them. The CDR3 has 16 residues. Germline loops: CDR1 KGHSH, CDR2 LQKENI. CDR3 region: CASSSGYPGLRDEQFF. The CDR3 region has the DNA TGTGCCAGCTCCAGCGGCTATCCGGGCCTAAGGGATGAGCAGTTCTTC.

The chain combines TRBV4-1 with TRBJ2-1; D possibly corresponds to TRBD1 (7 bases). Trimming took 0 bases from V and 4 from J, leaving 10 bases between them. Germline CDR1 MGHRA, CDR2 YSYEKL. The CDR3 is made up of 15 amino acids. The CDR3: CASSQEPGGYNEQFF. CDR3 DNA: TGCGCCAGCAGCCAAGAGCCAGGGGGGTACAATGAGCAGTTCTTC.

This chain links TRBV2 with TRBJ2-7; D remains unclear. The CDR3 extends over 13 amino acids. The V gene lost 2 bases and the J gene lost 7 bases, with 12 bases spanning the gap. Germline V gene lookup returns CDR1 SNHLY and CDR2 FYNNEI. The CDR3: CASSETRVREQYF. CDR3 nucleotides: TGTGCCAGCAGTGAAACACGGGTACGAGAGCAGTACTTC.

The V call is TRBV6-4, the J call TRBJ1-1; D is uncertain. V was trimmed by 3 bases and J by 5 bases, leaving 13 bases between them. The CDR3 is 14 residues long. The germline CDR1 and CDR2 sequences are MRHNA and SNTAGT. CDR3 sequence (DNA): TGTGCCAGCAGTGAGGAGGGCTTGGGAACTGAAGCTTTCTTT. As protein: CASSEEGLGTEAFF.

This clone was counted between two and nine times. The V and J genes are TRBV11-2 and TRBJ2-1, with D possibly matching TRBD2 (6 bases). Germline V gene sequence: CDR1 SGHAT, CDR2 FQNNGV. The ends were cut back, 0 bases at V and 3 bases at J, with 12 bases in the middle. The CDR3 covers 16 residues. The CDR3 DNA reads TGTGCCAGCAGCTTAGAGGAACTAGCAGACTACAATGAGCAGTTCTTC. As protein: CASSLEELADYNEQFF.

This chain joins TRBV25-1 and TRBJ2-7, with 10 nucleotides matching TRBD1. The V segment lost 3 bases and the J segment 4 bases; nucleotides outside the gene matches: 6. The germline V gene encodes CDR1 MGHDK and CDR2 SYGVNS. The CDR3 extends over 15 amino acids. In DNA form, the CDR3 reads TGTGCCAGCAGTGAGCCGGGACAGGGGCTGTACGAGCAGTACTTC. It specifies CASSEPGQGLYEQYF.

The chain employs TRBV21-1 and TRBJ2-7; no DNA check was done on the table's D call, TRBD2. TRBV21-1 is marked as a pseudogene. The CDR3 has 18 amino acids. In DNA, the CDR3 is TGTGCCAGCAGCAAAAAACCTAGCGGGAGCTCCCTCTCCTACGAGCAGTACTTC. Amino acid sequence: CASSKKPSGSSLSYEQYF.